The clone carrying this TCR beta chain was detected only once. The sample comes from a study of T cell responses to AZD1222 COVID-19 vaccine. Assay: immunoSEQ multiplex PCR; the TCRdb copy retains only in-frame clones and omits some. The table records approximately 110,000 clones, about 91% of them present only once. Trimming stripped 4 bases from V and 1 base from J, with 7 bases between. This CDR3 contains 13 residues. Germline V gives CDR1 LGHDT, CDR2 YNNKEL (reference sequence). This sequence was found in an adult who received the AZD1222 COVID-19 vaccine. Sequenced here: peripheral blood, sampled 28 days after the second AZD1222 dose. This sequence joins TRBV3-1 (or the pseudogene TRBV3-2) and TRBJ2-5; D ambiguous. This CDR3 reads CASSPQAQETQYF. DNA of the CDR3: TGTGCCAGCAGCCCCCAGGCCCAAGAGACCCAGTACTTC.